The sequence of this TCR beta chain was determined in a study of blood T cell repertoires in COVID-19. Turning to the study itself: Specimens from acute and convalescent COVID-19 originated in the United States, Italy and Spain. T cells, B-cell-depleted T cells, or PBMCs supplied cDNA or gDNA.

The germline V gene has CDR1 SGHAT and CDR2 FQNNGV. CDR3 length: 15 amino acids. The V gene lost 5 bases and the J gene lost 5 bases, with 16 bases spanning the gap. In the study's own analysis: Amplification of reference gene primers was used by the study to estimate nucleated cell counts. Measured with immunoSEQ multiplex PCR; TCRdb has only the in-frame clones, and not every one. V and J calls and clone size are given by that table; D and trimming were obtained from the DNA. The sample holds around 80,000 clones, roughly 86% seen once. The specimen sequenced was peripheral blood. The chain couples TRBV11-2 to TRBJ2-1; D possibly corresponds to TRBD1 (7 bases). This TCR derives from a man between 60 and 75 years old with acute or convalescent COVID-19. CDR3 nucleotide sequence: TGTGCCAGCAGCGCGGGGACAGAAACCCACAATGAGCAGTTCTTC. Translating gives CASSAGTETHNEQFF.